The present TCR beta chain was sequenced within a study of beta chain features in type 1 diabetes. Study at large: Analysis included under 120,000,000 sorted cells drawn from all samples.

What was sequenced were expressed TCRB transcripts, since all of the isolated RNA had been reverse transcribed. Profiled with immunoSEQ multiplex PCR; TCRdb holds only in-frame clones, not every one. The sample gives fewer than 350,000 clones, roughly a fifth of which show up once; under 0.055% is in the top ten. Germline CDR1 is SGHNT and CDR2 is YYREEE (reference sequence). This CDR3 comprises 14 residues. With 4 bases removed from V and 7 bases from J, the gap between germline ends came to 14 bases. Study-wide points: A moderate, significant TCRB CDR3 shortening appeared in type 1 diabetes across four CD4+ subsets. PCR may have favored shorter templates equally in patients and controls.

Sorting gave populations that all exceeded 95% purity. For this clone: What it binds is unknown.

The gene calls are TRBV5-4 and TRBJ1-4; perhaps TRBD1 as D (5 bases). Input material: naive CD4+ T cells from blood. The sequence was obtained from a woman aged 18-35 years in good health. The CDR3 loop reads CASSPDIRGEKLFF. In DNA, the CDR3 is TGTGCCAGCAGCCCCGACATAAGGGGTGAAAAACTGTTTTTT.